This entry features one TCR beta chain sequence. The ends were cut back, 0 bases at V and 10 bases at J, with 18 bases in the middle. Germline V CDR1 and CDR2: SGHVS, FNYEAQ. The CDR3 has 16 residues. The sample belongs to a study of T cell changes during pregnancy in multiple sclerosis. Here immunoSEQ multiplex PCR was the method, and the copy in TCRdb shows in-frame clones only, minus some. The table lists roughly 76,000 clones, around 90% of them singletons, with about 0.52% in the top ten. The sample in question was CD4+ T cells from peripheral blood mononuclear cells, obtained in the second trimester of pregnancy. This TCR came from a female donor with multiple sclerosis, enrolled in a pregnancy study. The gene calls are TRBV7-6 and TRBJ1-4; D not resolved. The CDR3 sequence is CASSLAVGSQAGKLFF. The CDR3 coding sequence is TGTGCCAGCAGCTTAGCAGTGGGGTCCCAGGCGGGAAAACTGTTTTTT.